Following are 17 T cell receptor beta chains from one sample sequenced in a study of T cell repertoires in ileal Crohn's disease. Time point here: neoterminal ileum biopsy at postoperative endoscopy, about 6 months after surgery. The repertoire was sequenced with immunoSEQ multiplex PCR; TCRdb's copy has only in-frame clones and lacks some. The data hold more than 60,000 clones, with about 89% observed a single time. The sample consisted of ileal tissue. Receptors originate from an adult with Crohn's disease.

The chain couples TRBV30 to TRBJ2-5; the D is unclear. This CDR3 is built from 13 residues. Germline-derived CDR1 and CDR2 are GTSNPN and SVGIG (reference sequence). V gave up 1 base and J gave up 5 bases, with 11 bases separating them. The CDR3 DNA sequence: TGTGCCTGGAGTGCCTTTTTCAGGGAGACCCAGTACTTC. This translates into CAWSAFFRETQYF.

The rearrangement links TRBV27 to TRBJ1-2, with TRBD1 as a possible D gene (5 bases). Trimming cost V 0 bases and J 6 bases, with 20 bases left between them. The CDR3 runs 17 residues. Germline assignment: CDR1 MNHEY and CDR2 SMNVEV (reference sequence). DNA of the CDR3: TGTGCCAGCAGTTTATCATCCCGACCGTCGGGGGTGGATGGCTACACCTTC. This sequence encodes CASSLSSRPSGVDGYTF.

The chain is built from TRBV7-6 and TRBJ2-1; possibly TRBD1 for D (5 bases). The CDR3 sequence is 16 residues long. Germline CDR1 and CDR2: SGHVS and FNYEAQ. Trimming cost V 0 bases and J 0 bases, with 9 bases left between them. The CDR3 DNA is TGTGCCAGCAGCTTAGCGGACACAGGCTCCTACAATGAGCAGTTCTTC. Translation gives CASSLADTGSYNEQFF.

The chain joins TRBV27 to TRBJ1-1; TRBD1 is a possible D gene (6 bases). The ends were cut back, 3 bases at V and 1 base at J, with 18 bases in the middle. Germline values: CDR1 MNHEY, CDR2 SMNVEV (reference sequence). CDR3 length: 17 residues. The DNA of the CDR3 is TGTGCCAGCAGTTTTTCGGGGGGCTTGGATCGGAACACTGAAGCTTTCTTT. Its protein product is CASSFSGGLDRNTEAFF.

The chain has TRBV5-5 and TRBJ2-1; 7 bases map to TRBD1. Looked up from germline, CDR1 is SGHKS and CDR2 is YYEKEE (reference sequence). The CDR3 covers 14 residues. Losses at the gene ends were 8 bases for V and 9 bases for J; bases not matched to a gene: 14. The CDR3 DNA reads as TGTGCCAGTATAGGGGGCCAGGTAATAGGTGAGCAGTTCTTC. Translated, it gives CASIGGQVIGEQFF.

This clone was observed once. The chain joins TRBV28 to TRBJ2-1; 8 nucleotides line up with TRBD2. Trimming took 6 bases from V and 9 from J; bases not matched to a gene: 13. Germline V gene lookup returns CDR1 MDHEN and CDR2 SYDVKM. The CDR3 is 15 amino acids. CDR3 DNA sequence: TGTGCCAGCAGACTAGTTGCGGGGGGCTCACGTGAGCAGTTCTTC. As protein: CASRLVAGGSREQFF.

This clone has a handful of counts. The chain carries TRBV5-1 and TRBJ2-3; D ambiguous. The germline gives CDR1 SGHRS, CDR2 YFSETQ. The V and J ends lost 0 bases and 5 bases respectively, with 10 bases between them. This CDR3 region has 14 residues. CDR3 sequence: CASSLDSLIDTQYF. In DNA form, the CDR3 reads TGCGCCAGCAGCTTGGACAGCCTTATAGATACGCAGTATTTT. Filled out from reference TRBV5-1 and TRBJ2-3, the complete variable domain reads KAGVTQTPRYLIKTRGQQVTLSCSPISGHRSVSWYQQTPGQGLQFLFEYFSETQRNKGNFPGRFSGRQFSNSRSEMNVSTLELGDSALYLCASSLDSLIDTQYFGPGTRLTVL.

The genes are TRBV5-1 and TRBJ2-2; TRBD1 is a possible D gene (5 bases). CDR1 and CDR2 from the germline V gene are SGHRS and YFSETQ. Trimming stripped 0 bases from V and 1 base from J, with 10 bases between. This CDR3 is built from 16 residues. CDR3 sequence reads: CASSLGQGWNTGELFF. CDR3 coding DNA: TGCGCCAGCAGCTTGGGCCAGGGTTGGAACACCGGGGAGCTGTTTTTT.

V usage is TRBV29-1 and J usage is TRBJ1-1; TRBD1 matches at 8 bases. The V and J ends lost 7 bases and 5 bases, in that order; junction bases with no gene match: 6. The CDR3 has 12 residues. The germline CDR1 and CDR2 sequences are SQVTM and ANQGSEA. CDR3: CSGGTGYTEAFF. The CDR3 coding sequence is TGCAGCGGGGGGACAGGCTATACTGAAGCTTTCTTT.

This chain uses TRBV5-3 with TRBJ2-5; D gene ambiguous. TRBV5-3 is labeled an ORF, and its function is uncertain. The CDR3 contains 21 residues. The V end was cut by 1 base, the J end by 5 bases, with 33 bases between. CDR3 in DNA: TGTGCCAGAAGCTTGAGCTTGGTTAAAGGTCACAGTTCCCCTTGCCGTGAGACCCAGTACTTC. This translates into CARSLSLVKGHSSPCRETQYF.

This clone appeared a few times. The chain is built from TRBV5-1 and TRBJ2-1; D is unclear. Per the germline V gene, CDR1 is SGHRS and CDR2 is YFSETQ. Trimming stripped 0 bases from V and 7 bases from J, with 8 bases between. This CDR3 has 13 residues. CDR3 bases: TGCGCCAGCAGCTTGGTAGAATGGAATGAGCAGTTCTTC. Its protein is CASSLVEWNEQFF. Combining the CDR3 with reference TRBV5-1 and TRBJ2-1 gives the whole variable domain KAGVTQTPRYLIKTRGQQVTLSCSPISGHRSVSWYQQTPGQGLQFLFEYFSETQRNKGNFPGRFSGRQFSNSRSEMNVSTLELGDSALYLCASSLVEWNEQFFGPGTRLTVL.

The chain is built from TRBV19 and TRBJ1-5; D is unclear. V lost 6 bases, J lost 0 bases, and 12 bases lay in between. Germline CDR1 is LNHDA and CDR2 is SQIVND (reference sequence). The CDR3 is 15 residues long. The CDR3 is CASRRHGDSNQPQHF. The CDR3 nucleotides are TGTGCCAGTAGGCGTCACGGGGATAGCAATCAGCCCCAGCATTTT.

In nucleotides, the CDR3 is TGCAGCGTTGCCCTCTCCGGGACAGCTGGAAACACCATATATTTT. Encoded protein: CSVALSGTAGNTIYF. The genes are TRBV29-1 and TRBJ1-3; TRBD1 aligns across 7 bases. J lost 2 bases, V lost 4 bases, and 8 bases had no gene match. CDR1 is SQVTM, CDR2 ANQGSEA, per germline. The CDR3 sequence is 15 residues long.

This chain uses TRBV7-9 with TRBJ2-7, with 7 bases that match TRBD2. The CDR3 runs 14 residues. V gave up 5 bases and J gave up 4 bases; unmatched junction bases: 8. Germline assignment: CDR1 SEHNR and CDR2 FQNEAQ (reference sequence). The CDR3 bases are TGTGCCAGCAGCCTAAGCGGGATAGTATACGAGCAGTACTTC. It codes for CASSLSGIVYEQYF.

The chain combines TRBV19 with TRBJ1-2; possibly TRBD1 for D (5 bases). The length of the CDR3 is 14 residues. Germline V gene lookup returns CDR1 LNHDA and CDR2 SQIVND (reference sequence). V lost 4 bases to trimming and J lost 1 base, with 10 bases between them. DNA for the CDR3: TGTGCCAGTAGTAACGGGGGGGTTAACTATGGCTACACCTTC. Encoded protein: CASSNGGVNYGYTF.

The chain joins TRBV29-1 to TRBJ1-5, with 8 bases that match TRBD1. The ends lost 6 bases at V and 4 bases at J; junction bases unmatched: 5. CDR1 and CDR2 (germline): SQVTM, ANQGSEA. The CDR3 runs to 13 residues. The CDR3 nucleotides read TGCAGCGTCGCGGACAGGGCAAATCAGCCCCAGCATTTT. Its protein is CSVADRANQPQHF.

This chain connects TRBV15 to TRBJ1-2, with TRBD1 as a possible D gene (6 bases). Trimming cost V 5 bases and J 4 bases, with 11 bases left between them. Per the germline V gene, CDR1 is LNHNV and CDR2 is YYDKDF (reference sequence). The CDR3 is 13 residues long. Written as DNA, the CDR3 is TGTGCCACCAGCCCGGGACAAGTCTATGGCTACACCTTC. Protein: CATSPGQVYGYTF.